Sequencing of this TCR beta chain was carried out in a study of T cell repertoires in cytomegalovirus infection. Study background: An indication of both CMV infection and matching HLA type came from public TCR beta signatures. The study, taken as a whole, reports: Cumulative public TCR beta family frequency identified carriers of CMV plus the relevant HLA.

A single record per CDR3 protein comes from TCRdb applying MiXCR to the reads. The sample contains about 69,000 distinct CDR3 sequences, around 28% of which appear only once. V shed 2 bases and J shed 4 bases, with 16 bases lying between them. The CDR3 has 16 residues. Looked up from germline, CDR1 is SGHDN and CDR2 is FVKESK. This clonotype was recorded at least ten times. Its antigen remains unknown. The rearrangement joins TRBV14 to TRBJ2-3, with D maybe TRBD2 (6 bases). The sample here was CD8+ T cells from cultured PBMCs, taken from culture after CMV antigen stimulation. This clonotype was obtained from a human donor in good health (CMV status not recorded). Some clones in this sample may be carry-over from other donors' samples. The CDR3 sequence: CASSQIGGGGADTQYF. CDR3 DNA sequence: TGTGCCAGCAGCCAAATAGGCGGTGGCGGGGCAGATACGCAGTATTTT.